The T cell receptor (beta chain) under discussion was sequenced for a study of response to subunit inactivated influenza vaccine. Findings of the study overall: Authors proposed each seasonal influenza vaccination draws in few new T cells.

Via MiXCR, TCRdb re-called the RT-PCR reads, giving one row per CDR3 protein. The sample yields 650,000 to 800,000 distinct CDR3 sequences, about 15% seen once. In germline, CDR1 is KGHSH, CDR2 LQKENI. Deletions cut 0 bases from V and 6 bases from J, with 8 bases between. The CDR3 loop spans 13 amino acids. This clonotype has ten or more counts. No antigen is known for it. The receptor was isolated from a man over 45 who received an inactivated influenza vaccine. The sample in question was PBMCs from blood, obtained 14 days before vaccination. The chain joins TRBV18 to TRBJ1-1; D unresolved. In DNA, the CDR3 is TGTGCCAGCTCACCACCTAACCAACCTGAAGCTTTCTTT. It yields the protein CASSPPNQPEAFF.